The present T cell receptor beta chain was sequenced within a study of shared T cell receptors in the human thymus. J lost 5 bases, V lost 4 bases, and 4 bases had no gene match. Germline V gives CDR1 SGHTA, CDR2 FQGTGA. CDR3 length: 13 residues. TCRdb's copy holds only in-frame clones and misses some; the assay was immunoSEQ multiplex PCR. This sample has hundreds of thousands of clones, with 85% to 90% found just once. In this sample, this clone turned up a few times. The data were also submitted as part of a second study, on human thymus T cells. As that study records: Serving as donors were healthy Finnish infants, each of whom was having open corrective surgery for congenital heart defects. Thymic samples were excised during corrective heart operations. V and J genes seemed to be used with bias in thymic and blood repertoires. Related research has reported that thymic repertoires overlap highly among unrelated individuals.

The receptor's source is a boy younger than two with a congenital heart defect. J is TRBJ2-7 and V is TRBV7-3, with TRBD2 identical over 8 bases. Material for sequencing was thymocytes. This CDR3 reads CASSSRGGHEQYF. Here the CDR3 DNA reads TGTGCCAGCAGCTCCCGGGGGGGGCACGAGCAGTACTTC.